One and the same sample provided the 32 T cell receptor beta chains below, sequenced in a study of blood T cell repertoires in COVID-19. Sequencing used immunoSEQ multiplex PCR; TCRdb keeps in-frame clones, though not all of them. The table shows about 150,000 clones, with over 70% occurring only once. Sequenced input: peripheral blood. The receptors were gathered from a man aged 50 to 60 with active or convalescent COVID-19.

The chain joins TRBV5-1 to TRBJ2-3; 7 bases map to TRBD2. With V trimmed by 0 bases and J by 0 bases, 1 base remained unmatched. The V gene's germline CDR1 is SGHRS and CDR2 YFSETQ. CDR3 length: 15 amino acids. CDR3: CASSLGRESTDTQYF. The CDR3 DNA reads TGCGCCAGCAGCTTGGGGCGGGAGAGCACAGATACGCAGTATTTT. Drawing the rest from reference TRBV5-1 and TRBJ2-3, the complete variable domain is KAGVTQTPRYLIKTRGQQVTLSCSPISGHRSVSWYQQTPGQGLQFLFEYFSETQRNKGNFPGRFSGRQFSNSRSEMNVSTLELGDSALYLCASSLGRESTDTQYFGPGTRLTVL.

The chain employs TRBV9 and TRBJ2-3; tentative D call: TRBD2 (7 bases). Trimming cost V 3 bases and J 2 bases, with 16 bases left between them. This CDR3 contains 16 residues. Per germline, CDR1 SGDLS and CDR2 YYNGEE. CDR3: CASSAGLGGPTDTQYF. In DNA form, the CDR3 reads TGTGCCAGCAGCGCAGGACTAGGGGGACCCACAGATACGCAGTATTTT.

This clone was seen repeatedly, ten times or more. This rearrangement joins TRBV7-8 to TRBJ2-1; D ambiguous. The CDR3 length is 12 residues. V gave up 1 base and J gave up 8 bases, with 6 bases separating them. Germline CDR1 is SGHVS and CDR2 is FQNEAQ. The CDR3 loop is CASSLGRDEQFF. CDR3 in DNA: TGTGCCAGCAGCTTAGGTCGGGATGAGCAGTTCTTC.

This CDR3 reads CASVYRDYAYNEQFF. The CDR3 coding sequence is TGTGCCAGCGTTTACCGGGACTACGCCTACAATGAGCAGTTCTTC. The rearrangement links TRBV2 to TRBJ2-1, with 7 positions matching TRBD2. The CDR3 extends over 15 amino acids. V was pared by 8 bases and J by 2 bases, with 9 bases of the junction left unmatched. Germline CDR1 reads SNHLY; CDR2 reads FYNNEI. The full variable domain, in which reference TRBV2 and TRBJ2-1 provide the parts outside the CDR3, is EPEVTQTPSHQVTQMGQEVILRCVPISNHLYFYWYRQILGQKVEFLVSFYNNEISEKSEIFDDQFSVERPDGSNFTLKIRSTKLEDSAMYFCASVYRDYAYNEQFFGPGTRLTVL.

The chain uses TRBV30 and TRBJ1-6; 7 bases map to TRBD1. Germline trimming cut 1 base from V and 7 bases from J; bases unmatched to any gene: 1. CDR3 size: 13 residues. From germline, CDR1 is GTSNPN and CDR2 SVGIG (reference sequence). The CDR3, as DNA: TGTGCCTGGAGTGGACAGGGCAATTCACCCCTCCACTTT. It codes for CAWSGQGNSPLHF.

This clone occurred many times. The J gene is TRBJ1-2, the V gene TRBV6-5; TRBD1 aligns across 7 bases. CDR3 length equals 13 residues. V shed 0 bases and J 7 bases; nucleotides not matched to a gene: 2. CDR1 MNHEY and CDR2 SVGAGI come from the germline V gene. The CDR3 reads CASSYSRGPGYTF. The CDR3 DNA follows: TGTGCCAGCAGTTACTCGAGGGGGCCTGGCTACACCTTC.

The V gene is TRBV9, the J gene TRBJ2-1; 15 positions agree with TRBD2. The CDR3 sequence is 19 residues long. J was trimmed by 0 bases and V by 0 bases; bases with no gene match: 4. Germline loops: CDR1 SGDLS, CDR2 YYNGEE. The DNA for the CDR3 is TGTGCCAGCAGCGTAGTTGGACTAGCGGGAGGGAGCTCCTACAATGAGCAGTTCTTC. Translating gives CASSVVGLAGGSSYNEQFF.

The V call is TRBV12-3 or TRBV12-4, the J call TRBJ2-4; a weak D match, TRBD1 (5 bases). The CDR3 contains 13 residues. V shed 5 bases and J shed 5 bases, with 10 bases lying between them. CDR3 region: CASSPGNQNIQYF. CDR3 DNA sequence: TGTGCCAGCAGTCCAGGGAACCAAAACATTCAGTACTTC.

This chain links TRBV28 with TRBJ2-2; 14 bases agree with TRBD2. Germline V gene data show CDR1 as MDHEN and CDR2 as SYDVKM. The ends lost 1 base at V and 0 bases at J; junction bases unmatched: 1. CDR3 size: 18 residues. The CDR3 nucleotides are TGTGCCAGCAGTTTATTGGGACTAGCGGGAGCGAACACCGGGGAGCTGTTTTTT. Residues: CASSLLGLAGANTGELFF.

This clone was seen more than once but under ten times. The J gene is TRBJ2-3, the V gene TRBV7-2; 9 positions match TRBD2. The CDR3 has 17 residues. Germline V gene lookup returns CDR1 SGHTA and CDR2 FQGNSA. With 3 bases clipped from V and 4 bases from J, the junction kept 11 bases outside the gene matches. The CDR3 sequence: CASSLGSSGKPPDTQYF. DNA for the CDR3: TGTGCCAGCAGCTTGGGTTCTAGCGGGAAGCCACCAGATACGCAGTATTTT.

The rearrangement uses TRBV10-3 and TRBJ1-4; 11 bases line up with TRBD1. J lost 7 bases, V lost 9 bases, and 4 bases had no gene match. CDR3 length: 13 residues. Germline CDR1 and CDR2: ENHRY and SYGVKD. The CDR3 coding sequence is TGTGCCATTGGACAGGGGGCGGGTGAAAAACTGTTTTTT. This codes for CAIGQGAGEKLFF.

The chain has TRBV9 and TRBJ1-6, with 7 bases fitting TRBD1. The germline CDR1 and CDR2 sequences are SGDLS and YYNGEE. The CDR3 totals 16 residues. J was trimmed by 8 bases and V by 3 bases; bases with no gene match: 11. CDR3 bases: TGTGCCAGCAGCGCGGACAGGTCGATAGGGGATTCACCCCTCCACTTT. It specifies CASSADRSIGDSPLHF.

The chain links TRBV19 to TRBJ2-1; D unresolved. Trimming cost V 1 base and J 12 bases, with 7 bases left between them. Germline V lookup: CDR1 LNHDA, CDR2 SQIVND (reference sequence). The CDR3 is 11 amino acids. CDR3 nucleotide sequence: TGTGCCAGTAGTATAGGTAGAGGGCAGTTCTTC. Its translation is CASSIGRGQFF.

CDR3 amino acids: CASSIGWGLSYEQYF. As DNA, the CDR3 is TGTGCCAGTAGTATCGGGTGGGGGCTTTCCTACGAGCAGTACTTC. This chain uses TRBV19 with TRBJ2-7, with D perhaps matching TRBD1 (6 bases). The V gene's germline CDR1 is LNHDA and CDR2 SQIVND (reference sequence). The V gene lost 3 bases and the J gene lost 1 base, with 13 bases spanning the gap. The CDR3 contains 15 residues. Full variable domain (remainder filled in from reference TRBV19 and TRBJ2-7): DGGITQSPKYLFRKEGQNVTLSCEQNLNHDAMYWYRQDPGQGLRLIYYSQIVNDFQKGDIAEGYSVSREKKESFPLTVTSAQKNPTAFYLCASSIGWGLSYEQYFGPGTRLTVT.

The chain links TRBV9 to TRBJ2-1; 11 nucleotides align to TRBD1. The CDR3 length is 17 residues. Germline V lookup: CDR1 SGDLS, CDR2 YYNGEE. V lost 6 bases, J lost 8 bases, and 16 bases stayed unmatched. The DNA for the CDR3 is TGTGCCAGCACCCCCCCTGGGACAGGGGGGGTAATTGATGAGCAGTTCTTC. Residues: CASTPPGTGGVIDEQFF.

This clone was observed a handful of times. V usage is TRBV19 and J usage is TRBJ1-1, with D maybe TRBD1 (5 bases). V dropped 1 base and J dropped 4 bases, with 7 bases sitting between them. Germline V gene data show CDR1 as LNHDA and CDR2 as SQIVND (reference sequence). The CDR3 loop spans 13 amino acids. CDR3 sequence reads: CASSIAGGTEAFF. The CDR3 coding sequence is TGTGCCAGTAGTATAGCGGGGGGCACTGAAGCTTTCTTT.

This sequence joins TRBV7-9 and TRBJ1-5, with no clear D. The V end lost 7 bases, the J end lost 6 bases, and 10 bases lay between the germline ends. The CDR3 covers 12 residues. Germline-derived CDR1 and CDR2 are SEHNR and FQNEAQ (reference sequence). The chain's CDR3 is CASTRGSQPQHF. CDR3 in DNA: TGTGCCAGCACCCGGGGAAGTCAGCCCCAGCATTTT.

As to this clone: This specimen includes other DNA sequences encoding the same CDR3. The rearrangement links TRBV27 to TRBJ2-1, with 8 bases aligning to TRBD2. Germline V lookup: CDR1 MNHEY, CDR2 SMNVEV (reference sequence). This CDR3 is 14 amino acids long. The ends lost 2 bases at V and 3 bases at J; junction bases unmatched: 0. CDR3 sequence (DNA): TGTGCCAGCAGTTTAGCGGGAGGCTACAATGAGCAGTTCTTC. This sequence encodes CASSLAGGYNEQFF.

For this clone: The same CDR3 is also encoded by other DNA sequences in this sample. This chain joins TRBV5-1 and TRBJ2-5, with 10 nucleotides matching TRBD2. Losses at the gene ends were 0 bases for V and 4 bases for J; bases not matched to a gene: 3. Germline V gene sequence: CDR1 SGHRS, CDR2 YFSETQ. The CDR3 consists of 15 residues. As DNA, the CDR3 is TGCGCCAGCAGCTTGGGACTAGCGGGTGTAGAGACCCAGTACTTC. Translation gives CASSLGLAGVETQYF.

The rearrangement uses TRBV27 and TRBJ2-7; the match to TRBD1 covers 10 bases. The V and J ends lost 0 bases and 6 bases, in that order; junction bases with no gene match: 11. The germline V gene has CDR1 MNHEY and CDR2 SMNVEV (reference sequence). The CDR3 consists of 17 residues. CDR3 region: CASSLSRGQGSLREQYF. The CDR3 DNA reads as TGTGCCAGCAGTTTATCGAGGGGACAGGGGTCCCTCCGCGAGCAGTACTTC.

The chain is built from TRBV4-1 and TRBJ2-7; D is ambiguous. CDR1 and CDR2 from the germline V gene are MGHRA and YSYEKL. The CDR3 consists of 14 residues. Trimming left V 0 bases short and J 0 bases short, with 6 bases between. The CDR3 DNA sequence: TGCGCCAGCAGCCAAGAACCAGTCTCCTACGAGCAGTACTTC. It specifies CASSQEPVSYEQYF.

V usage is TRBV24-1 and J usage is TRBJ2-1; possible D gene TRBD1, 5 bases. The V gene lost 0 bases and the J gene lost 3 bases, with 5 bases spanning the gap. This CDR3 contains 14 residues. Germline CDR1 and CDR2: KGHDR and SFDVKD. For the CDR3, the DNA is TGTGCCACCAGTGATTTGGACAGCTACAATGAGCAGTTCTTC. Protein: CATSDLDSYNEQFF.

This clone was seen a few times. The chain combines TRBV5-4 with TRBJ1-6; no clear D. CDR3 length: 13 residues. The ends were cut back, 4 bases at V and 8 bases at J, with 10 bases in the middle. Germline V lookup: CDR1 SGHNT, CDR2 YYREEE (reference sequence). The chain's CDR3 is CASSPGFYSPLHF. The CDR3 region has the DNA TGTGCCAGCAGCCCCGGGTTTTATTCACCCCTCCACTTT.

This clone was seen just once. The chain employs TRBV5-5 and TRBJ1-2, with D uncertain. Germline V lookup: CDR1 SGHKS, CDR2 YYEKEE (reference sequence). The V gene lost 0 bases and the J gene lost 1 base, with 13 bases spanning the gap. The CDR3 sequence is 16 residues long. This chain's CDR3 is CASSLGTGFNNYGYTF. CDR3 nucleotide sequence: TGTGCCAGCAGCTTGGGGACTGGGTTTAATAACTATGGCTACACCTTC.

This chain joins TRBV11-3 and TRBJ2-2; 8 nucleotides align to TRBD1. Per germline, CDR1 SGHNT and CDR2 YENEEA. The V and J ends lost 2 bases and 7 bases, in that order; junction bases with no gene match: 9. CDR3 length: 16 residues. Here the CDR3 reads CASSLSATGVFGELFF. As DNA, the CDR3 is TGTGCCAGCAGCTTATCGGCGACAGGGGTTTTCGGGGAGCTGTTTTTT.

The chain has TRBV28 and TRBJ1-6; D not resolved. CDR3 size: 15 residues. Trimming took 6 bases from V and 4 from J, leaving 13 bases between them. Germline V gene data show CDR1 as MDHEN and CDR2 as SYDVKM. CDR3 amino acids: CASRIGGGYNSPLHF. CDR3 DNA: TGTGCCAGCAGGATTGGAGGAGGGTATAATTCACCCCTCCACTTT. Full variable domain (outside the CDR3, taken from reference TRBV28 and TRBJ1-6): DVKVTQSSRYLVKRTGEKVFLECVQDMDHENMFWYRQDPGLGLRLIYFSYDVKMKEKGDIPEGYSVSREKKERFSLILESASTNQTSMYLCASRIGGGYNSPLHFGNGTRLTVT.

The V call is TRBV30, the J call TRBJ2-3, with unresolved D. With 3 bases removed from V and 0 bases from J, the gap between germline ends came to 13 bases. There are 15 residues in the CDR3. CDR1 and CDR2 from the germline V gene are GTSNPN and SVGIG (reference sequence). The CDR3 coding sequence is TGTGCCTGGAGACATCCAGGTAGAAGCACAGATACGCAGTATTTT. It is translated as CAWRHPGRSTDTQYF.

The chain links TRBV15 to TRBJ1-2; no clear D gene. Germline V gene sequence: CDR1 LNHNV, CDR2 YYDKDF (reference sequence). The V and J ends lost 0 bases and 3 bases respectively, with 5 bases between them. The CDR3 has 13 amino acids. CDR3 nucleotide sequence: TGTGCCACCAGCAGAGATCGGGACTATGGCTACACCTTC. This sequence encodes CATSRDRDYGYTF.

CDR3: CASSDRRDRIYSNQPQHF. In DNA form, the CDR3 reads TGTGCCAGCAGTGATCGACGGGACAGGATATATAGCAATCAGCCCCAGCATTTT. The genes are TRBV2 and TRBJ1-5; 8 positions agree with TRBD1. The V and J ends lost 3 bases and 0 bases, in that order; junction bases with no gene match: 10. The CDR3 has 18 amino acids. In germline, CDR1 is SNHLY, CDR2 FYNNEI.

The chain is built from TRBV7-3 and TRBJ2-5, with TRBD2 matching 14 bases. Per germline, CDR1 SGHTA and CDR2 FQGTGA. This CDR3 spans 17 amino acids. V was clipped by 0 bases and J by 5 bases; unmatched bases: 5. The DNA for the CDR3 is TGTGCCAGCAGCTTAACGGGACTAGCGGGAGAGGGGGAGACCCAGTACTTC. It specifies CASSLTGLAGEGETQYF.

The chain links TRBV4-1 to TRBJ1-1, with 8 bases that match TRBD1. Germline CDR1 reads MGHRA; CDR2 reads YSYEKL. Trimming removed 4 bases from V and 1 base from J; junction bases left unmatched: 2. This CDR3 has 14 residues. The CDR3 sequence is CASSPQGENTEAFF. DNA of the CDR3: TGCGCCAGCAGCCCACAGGGGGAGAACACTGAAGCTTTCTTT.

V and J are TRBV6-6 and TRBJ2-5, with D possibly TRBD1 on 5 matching bases. The CDR3 consists of 15 residues. Germline V gene data show CDR1 as MNHNY and CDR2 as SVGAGI (reference sequence). V gave up 0 bases and J gave up 4 bases, with 12 bases separating them. Written as DNA, the CDR3 is TGTGCCAGCAGTTACTCGGCTCAAGGGGTAGAGACCCAGTACTTC. Translated, it gives CASSYSAQGVETQYF.